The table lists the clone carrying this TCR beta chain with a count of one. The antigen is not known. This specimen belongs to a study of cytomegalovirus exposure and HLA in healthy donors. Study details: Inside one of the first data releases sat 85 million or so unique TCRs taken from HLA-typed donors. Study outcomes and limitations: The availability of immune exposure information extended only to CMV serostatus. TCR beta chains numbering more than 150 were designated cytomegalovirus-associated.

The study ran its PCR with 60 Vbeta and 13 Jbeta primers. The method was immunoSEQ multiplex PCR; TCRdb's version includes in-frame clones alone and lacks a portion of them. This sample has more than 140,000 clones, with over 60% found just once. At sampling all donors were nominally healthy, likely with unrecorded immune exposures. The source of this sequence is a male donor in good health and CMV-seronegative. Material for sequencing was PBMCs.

CDR3 DNA: TGCAGCGTCGGGGACAGGGGGCTGGGTGGCTACACCTTC. Encoded protein: CSVGDRGLGGYTF. The rearrangement uses TRBV29-1 and TRBJ1-2, with TRBD1 identical over 12 bases. V gave up 6 bases and J gave up 7 bases; unmatched junction bases: 6. This CDR3 comprises 13 residues. Per the germline V gene, CDR1 is SQVTM and CDR2 is ANQGSEA. Combining the CDR3 with reference TRBV29-1 and TRBJ1-2 gives the whole variable domain SAVISQKPSRDICQRGTSLTIQCQVDSQVTMMFWYRQQPGQSLTLIATANQGSEATYESGFVIDKFPISRPNLTFSTLTVSNMSPEDSSIYLCSVGDRGLGGYTFGSGTRLTVV.